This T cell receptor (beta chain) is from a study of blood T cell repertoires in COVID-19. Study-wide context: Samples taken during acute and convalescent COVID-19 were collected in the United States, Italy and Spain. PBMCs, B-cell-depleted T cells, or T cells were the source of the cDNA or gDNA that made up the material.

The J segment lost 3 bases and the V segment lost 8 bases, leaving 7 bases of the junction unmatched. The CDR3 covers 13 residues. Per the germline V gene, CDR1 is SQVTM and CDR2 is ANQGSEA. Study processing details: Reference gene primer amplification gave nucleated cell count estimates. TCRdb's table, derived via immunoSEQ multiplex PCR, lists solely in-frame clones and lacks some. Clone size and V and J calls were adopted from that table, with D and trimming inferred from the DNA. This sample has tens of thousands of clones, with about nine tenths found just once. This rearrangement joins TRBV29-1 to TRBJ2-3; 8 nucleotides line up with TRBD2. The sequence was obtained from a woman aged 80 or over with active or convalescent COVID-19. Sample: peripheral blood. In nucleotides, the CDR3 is TGCAGCACACTACCGGGGGGGACAGATACGCAGTATTTT. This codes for CSTLPGGTDTQYF.